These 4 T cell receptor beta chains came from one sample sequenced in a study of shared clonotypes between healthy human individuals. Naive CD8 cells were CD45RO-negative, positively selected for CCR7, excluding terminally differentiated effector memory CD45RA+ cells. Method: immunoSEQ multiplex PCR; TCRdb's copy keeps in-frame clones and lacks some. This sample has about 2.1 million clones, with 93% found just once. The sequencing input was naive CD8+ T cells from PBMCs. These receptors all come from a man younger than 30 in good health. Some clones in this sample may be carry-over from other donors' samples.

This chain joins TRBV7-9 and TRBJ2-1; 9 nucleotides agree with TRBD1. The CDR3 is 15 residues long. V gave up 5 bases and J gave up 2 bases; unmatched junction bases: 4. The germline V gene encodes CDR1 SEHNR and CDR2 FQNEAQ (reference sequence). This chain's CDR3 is CASSIRDRAYNEQFF. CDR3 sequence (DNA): TGTGCCAGCAGCATCCGGGACAGGGCCTACAATGAGCAGTTCTTC.

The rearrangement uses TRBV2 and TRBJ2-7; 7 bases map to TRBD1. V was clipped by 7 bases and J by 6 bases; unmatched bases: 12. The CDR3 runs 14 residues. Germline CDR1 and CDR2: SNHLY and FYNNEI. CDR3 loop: CASNADRNNGEQYF. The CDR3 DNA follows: TGTGCCAGCAACGCGGACAGGAACAATGGCGAGCAGTACTTC.

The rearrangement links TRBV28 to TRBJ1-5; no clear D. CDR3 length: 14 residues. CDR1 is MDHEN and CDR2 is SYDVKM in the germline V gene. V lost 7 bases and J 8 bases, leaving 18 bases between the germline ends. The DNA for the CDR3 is TGTGCCAGCACCCTCCGGGGTCGAGTAAAGCCCCAGCATTTT. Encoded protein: CASTLRGRVKPQHF.

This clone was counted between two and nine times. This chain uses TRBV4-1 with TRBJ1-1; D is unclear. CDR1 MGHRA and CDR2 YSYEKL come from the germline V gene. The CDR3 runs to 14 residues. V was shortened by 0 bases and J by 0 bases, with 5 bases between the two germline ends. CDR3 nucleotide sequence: TGCGCCAGCAGCCAAGACAAAATGAACACTGAAGCTTTCTTT. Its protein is CASSQDKMNTEAFF.